One and the same sample provided the 32 T cell receptor beta chains below, sequenced in a study of blood T cell repertoires in COVID-19 (dated by TCRdb to the early 2020s). The library came from the immunoSEQ multiplex PCR assay. The table comes from immuneACCESS by way of TCRdb, which keeps in-frame sequences with V and J called. Part of the clones is missing from these tables; in studies checked, under half for an unresolved V gene and the rest for unknown reasons. The table for this sample lists 200,000 to 250,000 clones; approximately 86% of them were counted only once. The ten largest clones represent 1.5% of the sample. The sequencing input was peripheral blood. These receptors originate from a man between 18 and 29 years old with active or convalescent COVID-19.

The chain combines TRBV2 with TRBJ2-7, with 9 bases lining up with TRBD1. The CDR3 is made up of 14 amino acids. Germline V gene lookup returns CDR1 SNHLY and CDR2 FYNNEI. The ends lost 5 bases at V and 3 bases at J; junction bases unmatched: 5. The CDR3 protein is CASSNRGRGYEQYF. CDR3 nucleotide sequence: TGTGCCAGCAGTAACAGGGGGCGCGGCTACGAGCAGTACTTC.

The chain links TRBV5-4 to TRBJ2-7, with 8 positions matching TRBD2. The CDR3 has 16 residues. The V segment lost 3 bases and the J segment 3 bases; nucleotides outside the gene matches: 11. Germline V lookup: CDR1 SGHNT, CDR2 YYREEE (reference sequence). CDR3 sequence (DNA): TGTGCCAGCAGCTCGGCGCCGGGGGGGGGAAACTACGAGCAGTACTTC. This translates into CASSSAPGGGNYEQYF.

This clone was counted a single time. A read error may produce the germline difference seen at one junction end. V is TRBV7-7 and J is TRBJ2-7, with 8 nucleotides matching TRBD2. In germline, CDR1 is SSHAT, CDR2 FNYEAQ (reference sequence). This CDR3 comprises 16 residues. The CDR3 loop reads CASSLGSGTFLDEQYF. CDR3 in DNA: TGTGCTAGCAGCTTAGGTAGCGGGACCTTCCTAGACGAGCAGTACTTC.

The J gene is TRBJ2-7, the V gene TRBV18; maybe TRBD1 (5 bases). The ends were cut back, 6 bases at V and 0 bases at J, with 12 bases in the middle. CDR1 is KGHSH and CDR2 is LQKENI in the germline V gene. CDR3 length: 14 amino acids. CDR3 sequence reads: CASSPNRYSYEQYF. CDR3 bases: TGTGCCAGCTCCCCAAACAGGTACTCCTACGAGCAGTACTTC.

The chain uses TRBV7-3 and TRBJ2-6; possible D gene TRBD2, 5 bases. CDR3 length equals 18 residues. Germline loops: CDR1 SGHTA, CDR2 FQGTGA. The V end lost 5 bases, the J end lost 1 base, and 18 bases lay between the germline ends. The CDR3 loop is CASSVTGRRGSGANVLTF. The CDR3 nucleotides are TGTGCCAGCAGCGTTACCGGTCGTCGGGGTTCTGGGGCCAACGTCCTGACTTTC.

This clone was seen more than once but under ten times. The V gene is TRBV2, the J gene TRBJ2-4, with 8 bases aligning to TRBD1. This CDR3 is 15 amino acids long. The germline gives CDR1 SNHLY, CDR2 FYNNEI. Trimming took 7 bases from V and 3 from J; bases not matched to a gene: 8. CDR3 amino acids: CASTGTGGVKNIQYF. In DNA form, the CDR3 reads TGTGCCAGCACCGGGACAGGAGGGGTCAAAAACATTCAGTACTTC. The full variable domain, in which reference TRBV2 and TRBJ2-4 provide the parts outside the CDR3, is EPEVTQTPSHQVTQMGQEVILRCVPISNHLYFYWYRQILGQKVEFLVSFYNNEISEKSEIFDDQFSVERPDGSNFTLKIRSTKLEDSAMYFCASTGTGGVKNIQYFGAGTRLSVL.

In regard to this clone: At one end, the junction sequence differs from germline, possibly due to a read error. This rearrangement joins TRBV3-1 (or the pseudogene TRBV3-2) to TRBJ2-1; TRBD2 might be the D (6 bases). Germline CDR1 reads LGHDT; CDR2 reads YNNKEL (reference sequence). The length of the CDR3 is 12 residues. The DNA for the CDR3 is TGTGCCAGCACCCAAGGGCGGGGTCAGCAGTTCTTC. Translated: CASTQGRGQQFF.

The rearrangement joins TRBV3-1 (or the pseudogene TRBV3-2) to TRBJ2-7; tentatively, D is TRBD1 (6 bases). The CDR3 sequence is 18 residues long. V lost 0 bases and J 1 base, leaving 19 bases between the germline ends. Germline-derived CDR1 and CDR2 are LGHDT and YNNKEL (reference sequence). CDR3 residues: CASSQDLPPRGGSYEQYF. DNA for the CDR3: TGTGCCAGCAGCCAAGATCTCCCCCCGCGAGGGGGATCCTACGAGCAGTACTTC.

This clone was detected once. The chain is built from TRBV12-3 or TRBV12-4 and TRBJ2-7; TRBD1 aligns across 7 bases. Trimming at V came to 6 bases and at J to 4 bases, leaving 3 bases not matched to a gene. The CDR3 consists of 12 residues. The CDR3 DNA is TGTGCCAGCAGACGACAGGGTTACGAGCAGTACTTC. Encoded protein: CASRRQGYEQYF.

This rearrangement joins TRBV11-2 to TRBJ1-2; D is perhaps TRBD1 (6 bases). CDR1 SGHAT and CDR2 FQNNGV come from the germline V gene. The V gene lost 5 bases and the J gene lost 4 bases, with 11 bases spanning the gap. The CDR3 has 13 residues. The CDR3 bases are TGTGCCAGCAGCCTGAGGGGGGGCTATGGCTACACCTTC. Encoded protein: CASSLRGGYGYTF.

This rearrangement joins TRBV27 to TRBJ2-5; 10 positions agree with TRBD2. There are 13 residues in the CDR3. Trimming took 6 bases from V and 7 from J; bases not matched to a gene: 5. Germline CDR1 MNHEY, CDR2 SMNVEV (reference sequence). The CDR3 region has the DNA TGTGCCAGCAGCAAAGCGGGAGGGGGGACCCAGTACTTC. Amino acid sequence: CASSKAGGGTQYF.

The rearrangement uses TRBV7-2 and TRBJ2-7, with 7 bases identical to TRBD2. Germline CDR1 and CDR2: SGHTA and FQGNSA. The trim removed 6 bases at V and 2 bases at J, leaving 4 bases unmatched. The CDR3 loop spans 13 amino acids. In DNA, the CDR3 is TGTGCCAGCAGAGGAGGGAGGGCCTACGAGCAGTACTTC. Protein sequence: CASRGGRAYEQYF.

This chain links TRBV5-1 with TRBJ1-1; TRBD1 is a possible D gene (6 bases). This CDR3 is 18 amino acids long. The germline V gene encodes CDR1 SGHRS and CDR2 YFSETQ. With 5 bases removed from V and 3 bases from J, the gap between germline ends came to 26 bases. The CDR3 sequence is CASRNEVQGRPGDTEAFF. The CDR3 DNA sequence: TGCGCCAGCAGGAACGAGGTACAGGGAAGGCCGGGTGACACTGAAGCTTTCTTT.

This sequence joins TRBV28 and TRBJ2-4, with 7 bases that match TRBD1. CDR1 MDHEN and CDR2 SYDVKM come from the germline V gene. The CDR3 is 17 residues long. V gave up 7 bases and J gave up 3 bases; unmatched junction bases: 15. CDR3 bases: TGTGCCAGCACCGACACCCCCGGGACAGCCAGCAAAAACATTCAGTACTTC. Protein product: CASTDTPGTASKNIQYF.

The CDR3 DNA sequence: TGTGCCAGCAGCCTAGACAGGACCAAGTTGTATTTT. It encodes CASSLDRTKLYF. This chain links TRBV7-9 with TRBJ2-3; D is possibly TRBD1 (6 bases). V lost 5 bases to trimming and J lost 14 bases, with 17 bases between them. Germline CDR1 and CDR2: SEHNR and FQNEAQ (reference sequence). The CDR3 is made up of 12 amino acids.

This clone was counted only a few times. This chain uses TRBV4-1 with TRBJ1-5, with TRBD1 matching 7 bases. The CDR3 is made up of 14 amino acids. The J segment lost 4 bases and the V segment lost 1 base, leaving 1 base of the junction unmatched. CDR1 and CDR2 (germline): MGHRA, YSYEKL. CDR3: CASSQVQGNQPQHF. The CDR3 nucleotides read TGCGCCAGCAGCCAAGTACAGGGGAATCAGCCCCAGCATTTT.

The CDR3 bases are TGTGCCATCAGTTCCCCCAACAGGGAAGGAGTCTATGGCTACACCTTC. Its protein is CAISSPNREGVYGYTF. The chain is built from TRBV10-3 and TRBJ1-2; D is perhaps TRBD1 (6 bases). Trimming removed 5 bases from V and 4 bases from J, with 20 bases in between. This CDR3 contains 16 residues. Germline V lookup: CDR1 ENHRY, CDR2 SYGVKD.

CDR3 residues: CASSWGATGDYGYTF. CDR3 nucleotide sequence: TGTGCCAGTAGTTGGGGAGCTACAGGGGACTATGGCTACACCTTC. The chain links TRBV19 to TRBJ1-2; 7 bases line up with TRBD1. The CDR3 extends over 15 amino acids. Germline CDR1 reads LNHDA; CDR2 reads SQIVND (reference sequence). V lost 5 bases to trimming and J lost 3 bases; unmatched junction nucleotides: 9.

V is TRBV6-5 and J is TRBJ1-1, with 7 nucleotides matching TRBD1. The CDR3 is 15 residues long. Trimming cost V 7 bases and J 0 bases; bases outside gene matches: 8. Germline CDR1 MNHEY, CDR2 SVGAGI. Here the CDR3 reads CASTSGTAMNTEAFF. The CDR3 nucleotides read TGTGCCAGCACATCCGGGACAGCAATGAACACTGAAGCTTTCTTT.

This chain connects TRBV6-5 to TRBJ1-5, with a tentative D call TRBD1 (5 bases). This CDR3 region has 15 residues. CDR1 is MNHEY, CDR2 SVGAGI, per germline. V gave up 6 bases and J gave up 3 bases, with 15 bases separating them. The CDR3 here is CASRQGRTINQPQHF. DNA of the CDR3: TGTGCCAGCAGGCAGGGACGGACTATCAATCAGCCCCAGCATTTT.

The J gene is TRBJ2-5, the V gene TRBV5-1, with 7 nucleotides matching TRBD1. This CDR3 contains 14 residues. From germline, CDR1 is SGHRS and CDR2 YFSETQ. The V segment lost 5 bases and the J segment 2 bases; nucleotides outside the gene matches: 6. CDR3 loop: CASSPGQVQETQYF. The DNA for the CDR3 is TGCGCCAGCAGTCCCGGACAGGTTCAAGAGACCCAGTACTTC.

This sequence joins TRBV9 and TRBJ2-7, with 7 bases identical to TRBD1. Germline V lookup: CDR1 SGDLS, CDR2 YYNGEE. J lost 2 bases, V lost 4 bases, and 6 bases had no gene match. This CDR3 contains 14 residues. Written as DNA, the CDR3 is TGTGCCAGCAGCTCCGGACAGGTCCCCTACGAGCAGTACTTC. This gives the protein CASSSGQVPYEQYF.

The chain carries TRBV27 and TRBJ1-1; the match to TRBD1 covers 7 bases. The CDR3 has 15 residues. V lost 6 bases, J lost 1 base, and 8 bases stayed unmatched. Germline V gene lookup returns CDR1 MNHEY and CDR2 SMNVEV (reference sequence). The CDR3 region has the DNA TGTGCCAGCAGAAGGATCCAGGGGGGGAACACTGAAGCTTTCTTT. Translation: CASRRIQGGNTEAFF.

CDR3 DNA: TGTGCCAGCAGCGGCGAGCAGGGCCAAGGCTATGGCTACACCTTC. Amino acid sequence: CASSGEQGQGYGYTF. The V call is TRBV6-2 or TRBV6-3, the J call TRBJ1-2; D might be TRBD1 (5 bases). This CDR3 spans 15 amino acids. With 6 bases removed from V and 4 bases from J, the gap between germline ends came to 18 bases. Germline CDR1 and CDR2: MNHEY and SVGEGT.

The chain has TRBV2 and TRBJ1-2, with unresolved D. Per the germline V gene, CDR1 is SNHLY and CDR2 is FYNNEI. Between the trimmed V and J ends, which lost 6 bases and 0 bases, there was a span of 8 bases. CDR3 size: 13 residues. Here the CDR3 DNA reads TGTGCCAGCAGCCCTCTCCCTAACTATGGCTACACCTTC. Protein sequence: CASSPLPNYGYTF.

The chain employs TRBV5-4 and TRBJ2-5; maybe TRBD1 (7 bases). This CDR3 region has 14 residues. Germline V CDR1 and CDR2: SGHNT, YYREEE (reference sequence). Trimming removed 1 base at V and 9 bases at J, with 16 bases between. The CDR3, as DNA: TGTGCCAGCAGCTTGAGAGGGGGGCAGGGGGCCCAGTACTTC. It yields the protein CASSLRGGQGAQYF.

In its sample, this clone was seen a few times. The chain employs TRBV7-2 and TRBJ1-3; 9 bases fit TRBD1. Germline CDR1 is SGHTA and CDR2 is FQGNSA. The CDR3 spans 16 residues. V was clipped by 3 bases and J by 0 bases; unmatched bases: 3. The CDR3 protein is CASSLGTGSSGNTIYF. CDR3 DNA: TGTGCCAGCAGCTTGGGGACAGGGTCCTCTGGAAACACCATATATTTT. The whole variable domain, filled in from reference TRBV7-2 and TRBJ1-3, reads GAGVSQSPSNKVTEKGKDVELRCDPISGHTALYWYRQSLGQGLEFLIYFQGNSAPDKSGLPSDRFSAERTGGSVSTLTIQRTQQEDSAVYLCASSLGTGSSGNTIYFGEGSWLTVV.

V usage is TRBV2 and J usage is TRBJ1-6, with 8 bases fitting TRBD1. V trimming: 4 bases; J trimming: 6 bases; junction bases outside the gene matches: 5. This CDR3 contains 15 residues. CDR1 is SNHLY and CDR2 is FYNNEI in the germline V gene. CDR3 DNA: TGTGCCAGCAGTGTTGGGACAGGAGGTAATTCACCCCTCCACTTT. Residues: CASSVGTGGNSPLHF. Based on the CDR3 plus reference TRBV2 and TRBJ1-6, the full variable domain is EPEVTQTPSHQVTQMGQEVILRCVPISNHLYFYWYRQILGQKVEFLVSFYNNEISEKSEIFDDQFSVERPDGSNFTLKIRSTKLEDSAMYFCASSVGTGGNSPLHFGNGTRLTVT.

The CDR3 nucleotides read TGTGCCAGCAGCCTCAGGACTAGCGGGGGGAACGACCTGTACTTC. This sequence encodes CASSLRTSGGNDLYF. The chain uses TRBV7-2 and TRBJ2-7; 14 bases line up with TRBD2. After removal of 5 bases from V and 12 bases from J, the junction contained 12 bases not matched to a gene. CDR1 and CDR2 (germline): SGHTA, FQGNSA. This CDR3 contains 15 residues. Full variable domain (rest looked up from reference TRBV7-2 and TRBJ2-7): GAGVSQSPSNKVTEKGKDVELRCDPISGHTALYWYRQSLGQGLEFLIYFQGNSAPDKSGLPSDRFSAERTGGSVSTLTIQRTQQEDSAVYLCASSLRTSGGNDLYFGPGTRLTVT.

In nucleotides, the CDR3 is TGTGCCAGCAGTGTAAAGACAGGCTCCTATGGCTACACCTTC. Amino acids: CASSVKTGSYGYTF. V is TRBV2 and J is TRBJ1-2; D possibly corresponds to TRBD1 (6 bases). The V end was cut by 4 bases, the J end by 4 bases, with 13 bases between. Germline-derived CDR1 and CDR2 are SNHLY and FYNNEI. CDR3 length: 14 amino acids.

About this clone: One junction end disagrees with the germline gene, perhaps due to a read error. This chain connects TRBV6-5 to TRBJ1-1, with D unclear. The CDR3 length is 11 residues. CDR1 and CDR2 (germline): MNHEY, SVGAGI. CDR3: CASSYNIEAFF. DNA for the CDR3: TGTGCCAGCAGTTACAACATTGAAGCTTTCTTT.

The chain couples TRBV13 to TRBJ2-5, with no clear D. CDR1 PRHDT and CDR2 FYEKMQ come from the germline V gene (reference sequence). The CDR3 totals 13 residues. Trimming left V 5 bases short and J 4 bases short, with 11 bases between. The CDR3 sequence is CASSVSGLETQYF. CDR3 coding DNA: TGTGCCAGCAGCGTATCCGGGTTAGAGACCCAGTACTTC.